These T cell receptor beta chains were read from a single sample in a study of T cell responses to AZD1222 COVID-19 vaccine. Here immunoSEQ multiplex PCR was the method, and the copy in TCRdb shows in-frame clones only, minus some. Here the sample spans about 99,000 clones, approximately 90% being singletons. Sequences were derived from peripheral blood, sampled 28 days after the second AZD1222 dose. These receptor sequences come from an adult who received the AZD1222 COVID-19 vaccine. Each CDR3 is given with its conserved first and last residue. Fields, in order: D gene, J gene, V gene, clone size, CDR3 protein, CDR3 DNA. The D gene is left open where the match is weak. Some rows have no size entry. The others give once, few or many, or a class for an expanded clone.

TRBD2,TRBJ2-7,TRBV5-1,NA,CASSWGLAPSQWVEQYF,TGCGCCAGCAGCTGGGGACTAGCGCCCTCCCAATGGGTCGAGCAGTACTTC
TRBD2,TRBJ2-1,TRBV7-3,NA,CASSTRTSPNEQFF,TGTGCCAGCAGCACGAGGACTAGCCCAAATGAGCAGTTCTTC
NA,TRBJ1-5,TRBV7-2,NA,CASSLGVNQPQHF,TGTGCCAGCAGCTTAGGGGTCAATCAGCCCCAGCATTTT
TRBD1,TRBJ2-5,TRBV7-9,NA,CASSFDRGRGETQYF,TGTGCCAGCAGCTTTGACAGGGGCCGCGGGGAGACCCAGTACTTC
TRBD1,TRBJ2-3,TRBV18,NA,CASSPGDRVGTDTQYF,TGTGCCAGCTCACCGGGGGACAGGGTTGGCACAGATACGCAGTATTTT
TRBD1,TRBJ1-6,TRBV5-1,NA,CASSRDSPYNSPLHF,TGCGCCAGCAGCCGGGACAGCCCGTATAATTCACCCCTCCACTTT
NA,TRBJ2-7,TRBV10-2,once,CASSEWAGKDEQYF,TGCGCCAGCAGTGAGTGGGCGGGAAAGGACGAGCAGTACTTC
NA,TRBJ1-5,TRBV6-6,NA,CASSYKFQPQHF,TGTGCCAGCAGTTACAAGTTTCAGCCCCAGCATTTT
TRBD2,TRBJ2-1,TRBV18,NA,CASSPLAGRPNEQFF,TGTGCCAGCTCACCACTAGCGGGACGACCCAATGAGCAGTTCTTC
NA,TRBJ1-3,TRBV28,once,CASSPDRGAGNTIYF,TGTGCCAGCAGCCCGGACAGAGGGGCAGGAAACACCATATATTTT
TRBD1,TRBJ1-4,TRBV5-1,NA,CASSRGQGDEKLFF,TGCGCCAGCAGCAGGGGACAGGGAGATGAAAAACTGTTTTTT
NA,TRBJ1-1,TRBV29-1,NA,CSDGGWGVGAFF,TGCAGCGATGGAGGGTGGGGCGTCGGAGCTTTCTTT
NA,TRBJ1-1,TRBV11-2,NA,CASSFPAGRTFF,TGTGCCAGCAGCTTCCCGGCGGGCCGAACTTTCTTT
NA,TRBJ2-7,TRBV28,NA,CASSPGLREQYF,TGTGCCAGCAGTCCGGGTTTGCGGGAGCAGTACTTC
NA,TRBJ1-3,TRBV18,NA,CASSPGNSGNTIYF,TGTGCCAGCTCACCCGGCAACTCTGGAAACACCATATATTTT
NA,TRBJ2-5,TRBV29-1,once,CSVAFGSQETQYF,TGCAGCGTTGCTTTCGGCAGCCAAGAGACCCAGTACTTC
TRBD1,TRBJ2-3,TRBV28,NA,CASSSGGWTDTQYF,TGTGCCAGCAGCTCAGGGGGCTGGACAGATACGCAGTATTTT
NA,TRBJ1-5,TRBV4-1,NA,CASSQEGAGQPQHF,TGCGCCAGCAGCCAAGAGGGGGCAGGCCAGCCCCAGCATTTT
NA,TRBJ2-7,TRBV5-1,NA,CASSFAPLADGPDEQYF,TGCGCCAGCAGCTTTGCTCCCTTAGCGGATGGTCCCGACGAGCAGTACTTC
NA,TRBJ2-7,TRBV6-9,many,CASSPQLEQYF,TGTGCCAGCAGTCCTCAACTCGAGCAGTACTTC
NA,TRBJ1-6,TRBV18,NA,CASSLRDVNVGSPLHF,TGTGCCAGCTCATTGCGGGACGTAAATGTGGGCTCACCCCTCCACTTT
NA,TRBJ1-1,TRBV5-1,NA,CASSAFGDRSTEAFF,TGCGCCAGCAGCGCGTTCGGCGACAGGTCCACTGAAGCTTTCTTT
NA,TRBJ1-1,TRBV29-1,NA,CSVEGGLNTEAFF,TGCAGCGTTGAGGGGGGATTGAACACTGAAGCTTTCTTT
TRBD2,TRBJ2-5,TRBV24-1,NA,CATSDSGTRGTETQYF,TGTGCCACCAGTGATTCCGGGACTAGGGGAACGGAGACCCAGTACTTC
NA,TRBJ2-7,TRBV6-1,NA,CASSDLGVYF,TGTGCCAGCAGTGACCTGGGAGTGTACTTC
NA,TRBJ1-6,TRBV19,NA,CASRLGTNNSPLHF,TGTGCCAGTAGGCTCGGGACGAATAATTCACCCCTCCACTTT
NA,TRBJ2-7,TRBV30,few,CAWKFPGTYEQYF,TGTGCCTGGAAATTCCCAGGAACCTACGAGCAGTACTTC
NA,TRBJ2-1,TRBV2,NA,CASGRGLQGHEQFF,TGTGCCAGCGGCCGGGGACTGCAAGGCCATGAGCAGTTCTTC
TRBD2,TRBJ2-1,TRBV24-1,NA,CATSGVDSGGHEQFF,TGTGCCACCAGTGGAGTGGATAGCGGGGGCCATGAGCAGTTCTTC
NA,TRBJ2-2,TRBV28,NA,CASSPSSYTGELFF,TGTGCCAGCAGTCCCTCATCTTACACCGGGGAGCTGTTTTTT
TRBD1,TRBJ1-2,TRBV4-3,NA,CASSQDWTGYGYTF,TGCGCCAGCAGCCAAGACTGGACAGGGTATGGCTACACCTTC
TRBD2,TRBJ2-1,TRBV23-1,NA,CASSQPDSLGTSGRGLVNEQFF,TGCGCCAGCAGTCAACCAGACAGTCTCGGGACTAGCGGGAGGGGTTTAGTCAATGAGCAGTTCTTC
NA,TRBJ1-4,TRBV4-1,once,CASSQEPRTATNEKLFF,TGCGCCAGCAGCCAAGAGCCCAGGACTGCAACTAATGAAAAACTGTTTTTT
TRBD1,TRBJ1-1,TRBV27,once,CASGPYTGTGGRNTEAFF,TGTGCCAGCGGACCATATACCGGGACAGGGGGCCGGAACACTGAAGCTTTCTTT
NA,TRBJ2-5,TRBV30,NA,CAWSVRGGREETQYF,TGTGCCTGGAGTGTACGAGGGGGGCGCGAAGAGACCCAGTACTTC
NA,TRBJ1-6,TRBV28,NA,CASRRGATNNSPLHF,TGTGCCAGCAGAAGGGGCGCTACCAACAATTCACCCCTCCACTTT
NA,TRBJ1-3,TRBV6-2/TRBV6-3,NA,CASSYARQAGNTIYF,TGTGCCAGCAGTTACGCCCGACAGGCTGGAAACACCATATATTTT
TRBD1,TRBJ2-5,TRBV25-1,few,CASSEYRQGQETQYF,TGTGCCAGCAGTGAATATCGACAGGGGCAAGAGACCCAGTACTTC
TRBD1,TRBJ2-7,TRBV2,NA,CASRVQGITSYEQYF,TGTGCCAGCAGGGTACAGGGGATCACTTCCTACGAGCAGTACTTC
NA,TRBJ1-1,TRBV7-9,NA,CASSAQQGSTEAFF,TGTGCCAGCAGCGCACAACAGGGTAGCACTGAAGCTTTCTTT
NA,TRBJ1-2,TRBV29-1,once,CSVDRILYGYTF,TGCAGCGTTGACCGGATTCTCTATGGCTACACCTTC
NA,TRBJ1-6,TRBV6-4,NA,CASRLQGDQNSPLHF,TGTGCCAGCAGACTACAGGGCGATCAGAATTCACCCCTCCACTTT
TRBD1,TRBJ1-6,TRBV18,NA,CASSPPGQGGSPLHF,TGTGCCAGCTCACCTCCGGGACAGGGGGGTTCACCCCTCCACTTT
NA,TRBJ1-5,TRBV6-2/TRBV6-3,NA,CASSRDNSNQPQHF,TGTGCCAGCAGTCGGGACAATAGCAATCAGCCCCAGCATTTT
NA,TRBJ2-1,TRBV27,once,CASSLVRSILNEQFF,TGTGCCAGCAGTTTAGTACGGAGTATACTCAATGAGCAGTTCTTC
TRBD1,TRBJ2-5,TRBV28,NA,CASSTRQGVPQETQYF,TGTGCCAGCAGTACCCGACAGGGAGTGCCGCAAGAGACCCAGTACTTC
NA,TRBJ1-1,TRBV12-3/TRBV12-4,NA,CASSLGGGTEAFF,TGTGCCAGCAGTTTAGGTGGGGGAACTGAAGCTTTCTTT
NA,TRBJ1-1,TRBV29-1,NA,CSVLMSGIEAFF,TGCAGCGTGTTGATGTCGGGAATCGAAGCTTTCTTT
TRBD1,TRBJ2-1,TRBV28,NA,CASISGDRLNEQFF,TGTGCCAGCATCTCGGGGGACAGGTTGAATGAGCAGTTCTTC
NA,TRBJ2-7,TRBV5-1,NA,CASSSQTSEQYF,TGCGCCAGCAGTTCCCAAACTAGCGAGCAGTACTTC
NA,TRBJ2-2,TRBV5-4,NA,CASSLGSANTGELFF,TGTGCCAGCAGCTTGGGCAGCGCGAACACCGGGGAGCTGTTTTTT
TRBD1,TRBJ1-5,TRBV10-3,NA,CAIRDRGLNQPQHF,TGTGCCATCAGGGACAGGGGGCTTAATCAGCCCCAGCATTTT
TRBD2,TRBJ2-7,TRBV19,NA,CASSTSGYEQYF,TGTGCCAGTAGTACTAGCGGTTACGAGCAGTACTTC
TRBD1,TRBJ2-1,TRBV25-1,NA,CASSNRDRGIGQFF,TGTGCCAGCAGTAATCGGGACAGGGGCATCGGGCAGTTCTTC
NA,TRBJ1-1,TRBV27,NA,CASSLKMAGFTEAFF,TGTGCCAGCAGTTTAAAGATGGCAGGGTTCACTGAAGCTTTCTTT
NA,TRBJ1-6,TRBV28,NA,CASSQPDRNNSPLHF,TGTGCCAGCAGCCAACCGGACAGAAATAATTCACCCCTCCACTTT
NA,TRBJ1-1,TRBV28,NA,CASRDTLGLAFF,TGTGCCAGCAGGGACACCCTAGGACTGGCTTTCTTT
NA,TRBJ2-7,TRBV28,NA,CASTPEGGTSYEQYF,TGTGCCAGCACTCCTGAGGGGGGCACCTCCTACGAGCAGTACTTC
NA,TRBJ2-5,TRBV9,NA,CASSLRYQETQYF,TGTGCCAGCAGCCTCCGGTACCAAGAGACCCAGTACTTC
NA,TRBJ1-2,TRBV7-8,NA,CASSLPGAYGYTF,TGTGCCAGCAGCTTACCAGGGGCCTATGGCTACACCTTC